Given below is one T cell receptor beta chain in context. Its antigen is still unknown. The assay was immunoSEQ multiplex PCR, and TCRdb's table has in-frame clones only and misses some. The data hold tens of thousands of clones, with roughly nine tenths observed a single time. This sample was taken from a study of T cell responses to AZD1222 COVID-19 vaccine. Second-dose recipients at about 4 or about 12 weeks were treated as one pooled group. The study, taken as a whole, reports: Recipients of two AZD1222 doses showed rising Spike-specific TCR breadth and depth. White British people made up most donors, females outnumbered males, and clonal diversity was possibly underestimated. Across the whole spike, CD4 TCRs peaked at regions 160-218 and 743-854.

Germline V gene sequence: CDR1 MNHEY, CDR2 SMNVEV (reference sequence). Trimming took 10 bases from V and 2 from J, leaving 17 bases between them. This CDR3 has 15 residues. This clonotype was sampled from an adult who received the AZD1222 COVID-19 vaccine. V gene TRBV27 combines with J gene TRBJ2-2; weak D call: TRBD1 (6 bases). The source was peripheral blood, collected 28 days after the second AZD1222 dose. CDR3 bases: TGTGCCACCTGTTCCCCAGGGGTTAACACCGGGGAGCTGTTTTTT. Its translation: CATCSPGVNTGELFF.